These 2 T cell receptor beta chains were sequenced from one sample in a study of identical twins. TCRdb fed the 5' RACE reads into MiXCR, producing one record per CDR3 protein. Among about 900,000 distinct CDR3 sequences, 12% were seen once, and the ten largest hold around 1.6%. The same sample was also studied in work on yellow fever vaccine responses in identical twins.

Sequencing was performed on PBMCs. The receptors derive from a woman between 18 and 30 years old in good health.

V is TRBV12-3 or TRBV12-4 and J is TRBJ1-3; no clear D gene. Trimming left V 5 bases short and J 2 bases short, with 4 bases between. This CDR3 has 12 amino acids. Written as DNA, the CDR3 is TGTGCCAGCAGTAGGACTGGAAACACCATATATTTT. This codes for CASSRTGNTIYF.

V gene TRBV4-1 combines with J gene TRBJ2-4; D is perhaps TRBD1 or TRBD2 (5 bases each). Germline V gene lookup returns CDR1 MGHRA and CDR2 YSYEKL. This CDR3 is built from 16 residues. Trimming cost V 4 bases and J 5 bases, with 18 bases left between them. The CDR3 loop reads CASSRDSTRGQNIQYF. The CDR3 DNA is TGCGCCAGCAGCCGAGACAGTACTCGGGGCCAAAACATTCAGTACTTC.